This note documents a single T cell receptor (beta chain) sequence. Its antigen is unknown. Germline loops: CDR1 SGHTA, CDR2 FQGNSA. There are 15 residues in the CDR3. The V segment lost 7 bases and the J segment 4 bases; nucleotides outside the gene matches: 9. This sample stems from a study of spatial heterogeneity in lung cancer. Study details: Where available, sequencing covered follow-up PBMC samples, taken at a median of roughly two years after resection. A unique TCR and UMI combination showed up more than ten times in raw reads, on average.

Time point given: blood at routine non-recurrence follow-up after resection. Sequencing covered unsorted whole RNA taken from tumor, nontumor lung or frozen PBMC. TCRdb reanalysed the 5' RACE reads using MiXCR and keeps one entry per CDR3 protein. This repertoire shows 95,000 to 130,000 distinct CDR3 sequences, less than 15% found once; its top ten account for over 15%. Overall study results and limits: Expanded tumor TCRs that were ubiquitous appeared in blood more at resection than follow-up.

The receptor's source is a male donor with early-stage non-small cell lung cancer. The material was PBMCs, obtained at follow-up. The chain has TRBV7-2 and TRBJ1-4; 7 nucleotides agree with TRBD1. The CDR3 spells CASTPGQVDNEKLFF. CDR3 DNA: TGTGCCAGCACTCCCGGACAGGTTGATAATGAAAAACTGTTTTTT. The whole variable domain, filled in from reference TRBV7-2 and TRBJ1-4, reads GAGVSQSPSNKVTEKGKDVELRCDPISGHTALYWYRQSLGQGLEFLIYFQGNSAPDKSGLPSDRFSAERTGGSVSTLTIQRTQQEDSAVYLCASTPGQVDNEKLFFGSGTQLSVL.